The sequence of this TCR beta chain was determined in a study of T cell responses to AZD1222 COVID-19 vaccine. Clones were sequenced by immunoSEQ multiplex PCR, and TCRdb holds only the in-frame ones, with some missing. Found here are about 76,000 clones, 65% to 80% of them singletons; the top ten hold roughly 29%. Germline lookup yields CDR1 KGHSH and CDR2 LQKENI. The CDR3 spans 16 residues. V was clipped by 1 base and J by 2 bases; unmatched bases: 4. Concerning this clone: Its antigen is unidentified.

Study-level points and caveats: Baseline testing showed seropositivity in only a handful of AZD1222 recipients. Following two doses of AZD1222, Spike-specific TCR breadth and depth rose.

The genes are TRBV18 and TRBJ2-5; 10 nucleotides align to TRBD1. The clonotype was recovered from an adult who received the MenACWY meningococcal vaccine as a control. Sequencing used peripheral blood, obtained 28 days after the second dose of the MenACWY control vaccine. CDR3 sequence reads: CASSPRTGGRQETQYF. Here the CDR3 DNA reads TGTGCCAGCTCACCACGGACAGGGGGAAGGCAAGAGACCCAGTACTTC.